The clone carrying this T cell receptor (beta chain) has only one observation. The target antigen is unknown. This sample was included in a study of shared clonotypes between healthy human individuals. General study findings and limits: Rarefaction revealed incomplete sorted-subset sequencing despite large depth.

V shed 2 bases and J shed 6 bases, with 7 bases lying between them. The V gene's germline CDR1 is MNHEY and CDR2 SMNVEV (reference sequence). There are 13 residues in the CDR3. Positive CCR7 selection of CD45RO-negative cells yielded the naive CD8 cells, and terminally differentiated effector memory CD45RA+ cells were excluded. Caucasian adults residing in Nashville, Tennessee made up all the donors. It was around 220 ng DNA, approximately 28,000 T cell genomes, that sorted-subset replicate PCRs used. Some clones are missing from TCRdb's copy, which holds only in-frame ones; the method was immunoSEQ multiplex PCR. This table holds around 1.9 million clones, approximately 94% found once.

The chain uses TRBV27 and TRBJ2-2, with D perhaps matching TRBD2 (5 bases). This clonotype originated in a man aged 18 to 29 in good health. Some clones in this sample may be carry-over from other donors' samples. The source material was naive CD8+ T cells from PBMCs. The CDR3 coding sequence is TGTGCCAGCAGTTTACCCGGGGCCGGGGAGCTGTTTTTT. Amino acids: CASSLPGAGELFF.